A selection of T cell receptor beta chains follows, all from one sample in a study of blood T cell repertoires in COVID-19. TCRdb's table, derived via immunoSEQ multiplex PCR, lists solely in-frame clones and lacks some. Of 350,000 to 500,000 clones in the sample, around 90% were seen once. The specimen was peripheral blood. The receptors derive from a man aged 18 to 29 with COVID-19, enrolled during active disease. Both conserved end residues are part of each CDR3. D genes are given only for firm matches. Expanded clones get a size class; other rows say once, few or many, or leave the size out.

>TRBJ2-7|TRBV4-1|TRBD1|.
CASSQWSGQDSYEQYF
TGCGCCAGCAGCCAATGGTCGGGACAGGACTCCTACGAGCAGTACTTC
>TRBJ2-7|TRBV2|.|few
CASSGPGGYEQYF
TGTGCCAGCAGTGGGCCGGGTGGCTACGAGCAGTACTTC
>TRBJ2-3|TRBV3-1/TRBV3-2|.|.
CASSMRPGYLSDTQYF
TGTGCCAGCAGCATGCGGCCAGGGTACTTGTCGGATACGCAGTATTTT
>TRBJ2-5|TRBV7-6|TRBD2|.
CASSFAGGGAGETQYF
TGTGCCAGCAGCTTCGCGGGAGGTGGGGCGGGAGAGACCCAGTACTTC
>TRBJ2-3|TRBV4-2|TRBD1|.
CASSPRSGGLSTDTQYF
TGTGCCAGCAGCCCGCGGTCAGGGGGCCTGAGCACAGATACGCAGTATTTT
>TRBJ2-3|TRBV7-2|TRBD2|once
CASSLGGLAGGTDTQYF
TGTGCCAGCAGCTTAGGAGGACTAGCGGGAGGCACAGATACGCAGTATTTT
>TRBJ2-3|TRBV23-1|TRBD1|.
CASSTHRGPGDTQYF
TGCGCCAGCAGTACACACAGGGGGCCGGGAGATACGCAGTATTTT
>TRBJ2-5|TRBV3-1/TRBV3-2|TRBD1|.
CASSPQGQGPRGTQYF
TGTGCCAGCAGCCCTCAGGGACAGGGCCCTCGGGGGACCCAGTACTTC
>TRBJ2-7|TRBV19|.|.
CASSIGTGTMGLYEQYF
TGTGCCAGTAGTATAGGAACAGGCACTATGGGTCTCTACGAGCAGTACTTC
>TRBJ2-3|TRBV6-5|.|.
CASRKSLGGDTQYF
TGTGCCAGCCGCAAATCACTAGGTGGAGATACGCAGTATTTT
>TRBJ1-2|TRBV18|.|.
CASSRQDQLDGYTF
TGTGCCAGCTCACGACAGGATCAGCTCGATGGCTACACCTTC
>TRBJ1-6|TRBV4-1|.|.
CASSQDVGALYNSPLHF
TGCGCCAGCAGCCAAGATGTGGGGGCCCTCTATAATTCACCCCTCCACTTT
>TRBJ2-1|TRBV18|TRBD2|.
CASSPPLAGAYEQFF
TGTGCCAGCTCACCACCCCTAGCGGGAGCTTATGAGCAGTTCTTC
>TRBJ2-1|TRBV18|TRBD1|.
CASSRGQGAGYNEQFF
TGTGCCAGCTCGCGAGGACAGGGGGCAGGGTACAATGAGCAGTTCTTC
>TRBJ2-2|TRBV27|TRBD2|.
CASSLERGLTGELFF
TGTGCCAGCAGTTTGGAGCGGGGCCTCACCGGGGAGCTGTTTTTT